Listed below are T cell receptor beta chains from one sample, sequenced in a study of cytomegalovirus exposure and HLA in healthy donors. Assay: immunoSEQ multiplex PCR; the TCRdb copy retains only in-frame clones and omits some. The specimen's table records some 70,000 clones. The sequencing sample was made of PBMCs. These receptors all stem from a man in his forties in good health and CMV-seronegative. The CDR3 runs from the conserved cysteine through the conserved F or W. D genes are given only for firm matches.

J: TRBJ1-4
D: .
V: TRBV19
length: 16
DNA: TGTGCCAGTAGTATAGAAGGCGGCTGGCACCCCCTCGGACTGTTTTTT
CDR3: CASSIEGGWHPLGLFF

J: TRBJ2-3
D: TRBD2
V: TRBV27
length: 16
DNA: TGTGCCAGCAGTACCCCGAGACTAGCGGGTCCTGATACGCAGTATTTT
CDR3: CASSTPRLAGPDTQYF

J: TRBJ2-7
D: .
V: TRBV4-3
length: 16
DNA: TGCGCCAGCAGCCGTGAACTAAGGCTGAGGGATTACGAGCAGTACTTC
CDR3: CASSRELRLRDYEQYF

J: TRBJ1-1
D: .
V: TRBV29-1
length: 13
DNA: TGCAGCGTTGGTCGGGGGGGGGCGGCTGAAGCTTTCTTT
CDR3: CSVGRGGAAEAFF

J: TRBJ2-5
D: .
V: TRBV7-2
length: 14
DNA: TGTGCCAGCAGCTTTCAAGCGACCGGCGAGACCCAGTACTTC
CDR3: CASSFQATGETQYF

J: TRBJ2-7
D: .
V: TRBV6-1
length: 15
DNA: TGTGCCAGCAGTGAATCGTGGGGACTCCGGGACGAGCAGTACTTC
CDR3: CASSESWGLRDEQYF

J: TRBJ1-2
D: .
V: TRBV30
length: 11
DNA: TGTGCCTGGAGTGTCCAGTATGGCTACACCTTC
CDR3: CAWSVQYGYTF

J: TRBJ2-7
D: TRBD1
V: TRBV5-1
length: 16
DNA: TGCGCCAGCAGCTTGGATGGGGACAGGGGGATACGCGAGCAGTACTTC
CDR3: CASSLDGDRGIREQYF

J: TRBJ1-2
D: .
V: TRBV7-2
length: 13
DNA: TGTGCCAGCAGTAAACAGGGCCCTGAGGGCTACACCTTC
CDR3: CASSKQGPEGYTF

J: TRBJ2-1
D: TRBD2
V: TRBV4-3
length: 15
DNA: TGCGCCAGCAGCCCTCGGGGGGTGGTCTACAATGAGCAGTTCTTC
CDR3: CASSPRGVVYNEQFF

J: TRBJ2-7
D: TRBD1
V: TRBV6-6
length: 15
DNA: TGTGCCAGCAGTTACGGAGGGACAGGGGTCCACGAGCAGTACTTC
CDR3: CASSYGGTGVHEQYF

J: TRBJ1-6
D: TRBD1
V: TRBV5-6
length: 16
DNA: TGTGCCAGCAGCTTTTGGGACAGGCGAACTAATTCACCCCTCCACTTT
CDR3: CASSFWDRRTNSPLHF

J: TRBJ2-3
D: TRBD2
V: TRBV18
length: 15
DNA: TGTGCCAGCTCTTTTAGCGGGAGGGCCGCAAATACGCAGTATTTT
CDR3: CASSFSGRAANTQYF

J: TRBJ2-5
D: .
V: TRBV7-2
length: 15
DNA: TGTGCCAGCAGCTTATCCGGACAGTACCAAGAGACCCAGTACTTC
CDR3: CASSLSGQYQETQYF

J: TRBJ2-1
D: TRBD1
V: TRBV13
length: 12
DNA: TGTGCCAGCAGAAAAGACAGGGGCGAGCAGTTCTTC
CDR3: CASRKDRGEQFF

J: TRBJ1-1
D: TRBD1
V: TRBV18
length: 16
DNA: TGTGCCAGCTCACCGGGACAGGTACGGCTGAACACTGAAGCTTTCTTT
CDR3: CASSPGQVRLNTEAFF